This T cell receptor beta chain emerged from a study of identical twins. Findings and limits, study-wide: Fewer insertions characterized abundant cord blood beta clonotypes, whereas memory repertoires showed none.

The V end was cut by 0 bases, the J end by 5 bases, with 14 bases between. CDR1 and CDR2 from the germline V gene are SGDLS and YYNGEE. The CDR3 length is 15 residues. For this clonotype: No antigen is known for it.

With no exceptions, donors were healthy Caucasians. Template switching introduced a universal primer site, and the cDNA bore unique molecular identifiers. MiXCR, run by TCRdb on the 5' RACE reads, gives a single entry per CDR3 protein. The repertoire holds a few hundred thousand distinct CDR3 sequences, with roughly an eighth as singletons. The data were also submitted as part of a second study, on yellow fever vaccine responses in identical twins. That investigation notes: In identical twins, vaccine T cell responses appeared partly shared and partly individual.

This chain links TRBV9 with TRBJ1-1; TRBD1 might be the D (5 bases). Sequenced sample: CD4+ T cells sorted from blood. This sequence originates from a woman in her late teens or twenties in good health. The CDR3 loop is CASSVGPGVRTEAFF. The CDR3 DNA follows: TGTGCCAGCAGCGTAGGTCCGGGGGTAAGAACTGAAGCTTTCTTT.